Listed below are T cell receptor beta chains from one sample, sequenced in a study of beta chain features in type 1 diabetes. Some clones are missing from TCRdb's copy, which holds only in-frame ones; the method was immunoSEQ multiplex PCR. The sample has just over 600,000 clones; less than 20% are singletons. Source material: naive CD4+ T cells from blood. The receptor set was obtained from a man between 18 and 29 years old in good health. CDR3s include the opening cysteine and the closing phenylalanine or tryptophan. A D gene is named only where the DNA matches it firmly. Clone size is shown for a subset of rows, as once, few, many or a class of expanded clone.

clone_size,v_call,j_call,d_call,cdr3_nt,cdr3_aa
.,TRBV4-3,TRBJ1-2,.,TGCGCCAGCAGATCAATCACAGGTGGATTGGAATATGGCTACACCTTC,CASRSITGGLEYGYTF
few,TRBV28,TRBJ1-2,TRBD1,TGTGCCAGCAGTTTCCGGGACAGGCGTCGCTATGGCTACACCTTC,CASSFRDRRRYGYTF
.,TRBV7-9,TRBJ1-5,.,TGTGCCAGCAGTCGGGGATCCCTCTCCCGGCCGAATCAGCCCCAGCATTTT,CASSRGSLSRPNQPQHF
.,TRBV7-9,TRBJ2-6,.,TGTGCCAGCAGCGCGACCGGGGCCAACGTCCTGACTTTC,CASSATGANVLTF
few,TRBV4-1,TRBJ2-5,TRBD1,TGCGCCAGCAGCCCAGCCTTGGGACAGGGGATGAAGACCCAGTACTTC,CASSPALGQGMKTQYF
few,TRBV15,TRBJ1-3,TRBD1,TGTGCCACCAGCAGAGATAAAATGGACAGGGGGCGTTATGGAAACACCATATATTTT,CATSRDKMDRGRYGNTIYF
.,TRBV28,TRBJ2-7,.,TGTGCCAGCACCGACAGCCCTAGTTTTTACGAGCAGTACTTC,CASTDSPSFYEQYF
few,TRBV9,TRBJ2-5,TRBD2,TGTGCCAGCAGCGCCCGATACGGGAGGGAAGAGACCCAGTACTTC,CASSARYGREETQYF
.,TRBV28,TRBJ1-5,.,TGTGCCAGCAGTTTACCCCAGGCAGGTTATCATAGCAATCAGCCCCAGCATTTT,CASSLPQAGYHSNQPQHF
few,TRBV7-2,TRBJ1-2,TRBD1,TGTGCCAGCAGCTTGGGACAGGCGATAATGGGCTACACCTTC,CASSLGQAIMGYTF
few,TRBV6-5,TRBJ2-1,TRBD2,TGTGCCAGCAGTTACTCTTCTAGCGGCACCTACAATGAGCAGTTCTTC,CASSYSSSGTYNEQFF
few,TRBV9,TRBJ2-3,.,TGTGCCAGCAGCGCAACGGGACACGCCTTTAGTACAGATACGCAGTATTTT,CASSATGHAFSTDTQYF
.,TRBV28,TRBJ1-2,.,TGTGCCAGCAGTCCGGTGGGGTCGGGCTATGGCTACACCTTC,CASSPVGSGYGYTF
.,TRBV4-3,TRBJ2-2,TRBD2,TGCGCCAGCAGCCAAGAGGGGGGAGGGTATACCGGGGAGCTGTTTTTT,CASSQEGGGYTGELFF
few,TRBV5-4,TRBJ2-5,TRBD2,TGTGCCAGCAGCCGGGACTACTACCAAGAGACCCAGTACTTC,CASSRDYYQETQYF
few,TRBV28,TRBJ2-7,.,TGTGCCAGCAGACCGCAGGGGGGGCGAGTCTACGAGCAGTACTTC,CASRPQGGRVYEQYF
few,TRBV5-1,TRBJ2-7,.,TGCGCCAGCAGCTTCCCAGGGGAAGACGAGCAGTACTTC,CASSFPGEDEQYF
.,TRBV19,TRBJ2-2,TRBD1,TGTGTCCGTCAGGGGGTGAGCACCGGGGAGCTGTTTTTT,CVRQGVSTGELFF
.,TRBV19,TRBJ1-2,.,TGTGCCAGTTCAGATAATCCTGGCTACACCTTC,CASSDNPGYTF
few,TRBV28,TRBJ2-2,TRBD1,TGTGCCAGCAGTTTGACAGGGGGCTGGAGGGAGCTGTTTTTT,CASSLTGGWRELFF
.,TRBV5-1,TRBJ1-1,.,TGCGCCAGCAGCTTGGACCTGGGCACTGAAGCTTTCTTT,CASSLDLGTEAFF
.,TRBV5-1,TRBJ2-5,.,TGCGCCAGCAGCCGCGCTGGCGGAGGGCTATGGACCCAGTACTTC,CASSRAGGGLWTQYF
.,TRBV12-5,TRBJ2-5,.,TGTGCTAGTGGTTTGGATGCCTTTACCCAGTACTTC,CASGLDAFTQYF
.,TRBV19,TRBJ2-2,TRBD1,TGTGCCAGTAGTATGAGGGACAGACACACCGGGGAGCTGTTTTTT,CASSMRDRHTGELFF
few,TRBV5-6,TRBJ1-5,.,TGTGCCAGCAGCTTGCGGGGATTCTGGAAATATAGCAATCAGCCCCAGCATTTT,CASSLRGFWKYSNQPQHF
.,TRBV4-2,TRBJ1-1,.,TGTGCCAGCAGCCAAGATCCCCTTTTCCCGGGGAACACTGAAGCTTTCTTT,CASSQDPLFPGNTEAFF
few,TRBV4-3,TRBJ1-3,.,TGCGCCAGCAGCCAAGACCTACCTGGAAACACCATATATTTT,CASSQDLPGNTIYF
.,TRBV19,TRBJ1-1,TRBD1,TGTGCCAGCGGACAGGGCAACATGAACACTGAAGCTTTCTTT,CASGQGNMNTEAFF
.,TRBV18,TRBJ1-5,TRBD1,TGTGCCAGCTCACCGCAAGGGACAGGGGGTCGGGGTAGCAATCAGCCCCAGCATTTT,CASSPQGTGGRGSNQPQHF
few,TRBV29-1,TRBJ1-4,.,TGCAGCGTTCGGGCGTCCGCTTTTAATGAAAAACTGTTTTTT,CSVRASAFNEKLFF
.,TRBV9,TRBJ1-2,.,TGTGCCAGCAGCGTCCTGACAGCTGGCGGCTACACCTTC,CASSVLTAGGYTF
once,TRBV5-1,TRBJ2-3,.,TGCGCCAGCAGCTTGAATGTGGGAAGCGCAGATACGCAGTATTTT,CASSLNVGSADTQYF
few,TRBV9,TRBJ2-7,.,TGTGCCTGCGGGACGGACCCCTACGAGCAGTACTTC,CACGTDPYEQYF
.,TRBV11-3,TRBJ2-3,TRBD2,TGTGCCAGCAGTCCTGAGCGGGACCTGACAGATACGCAGTATTTT,CASSPERDLTDTQYF
.,TRBV7-9,TRBJ1-2,.,TGTGCCAGCAGCTTAGGACAGCCTAGCGGCTACACCTTC,CASSLGQPSGYTF
few,TRBV6-5,TRBJ2-5,.,TGTGCCAGCAGTTACGCGCTGGGTTCCCAAGAGACCCAGTACTTC,CASSYALGSQETQYF
.,TRBV2,TRBJ2-2,.,TGTGCCAGCAGTGAACCCGGGACAAGGAACACCGGGGAGCTGTTTTTT,CASSEPGTRNTGELFF
few,TRBV6-5,TRBJ1-3,.,TGTGCCAGCAGTTACTCAGGGCGAGGAAACACCATATATTTT,CASSYSGRGNTIYF
few,TRBV6-6,TRBJ2-7,.,TGTGCCAGCAATTCAATTAGAAAGGGGGTAGAGCAGTACTTC,CASNSIRKGVEQYF
.,TRBV30,TRBJ1-1,TRBD1,TGTGCCTGGAGTGGACAGGGGAGGCGGACTGAAGCTTTCTTT,CAWSGQGRRTEAFF
few,TRBV4-1,TRBJ2-4,TRBD1,TGCGCCAGCAGCCCGCGCCAACGGATGGCGACAGGGGACATTCAGTACTTC,CASSPRQRMATGDIQYF
few,TRBV5-6,TRBJ1-1,.,TGTGCCAGCAGCCGAATTCGTGAGAACACTGAAGCTTTCTTT,CASSRIRENTEAFF
.,TRBV19,TRBJ2-1,.,TGTGCCAGTAGTATGGCGGGTCGCAACTACAATGAGCAGTTCTTC,CASSMAGRNYNEQFF
few,TRBV30,TRBJ1-5,.,TGTGCCTGGAGTGTCGGCGTTCTCAATCAGCCCCAGCATTTT,CAWSVGVLNQPQHF
few,TRBV5-1,TRBJ1-2,.,TGCGCCAGCAGCTTGGATATTGGGTGGTATGGCTACACCTTC,CASSLDIGWYGYTF
few,TRBV20-1,TRBJ2-7,.,TGCAGTGCTAGAGGGGCCTACGAGCAGTACTTC,CSARGAYEQYF
once,TRBV5-1,TRBJ2-3,TRBD1,TGCGCCAGCAGCTTGGTTGCAGGGGGCACGACAGATACGCAGTATTTT,CASSLVAGGTTDTQYF
few,TRBV4-1,TRBJ1-1,TRBD1,TGCGCCAGCAGCCAAGTAGGACAGGGAAAGACTGAAGCTTTCTTT,CASSQVGQGKTEAFF
few,TRBV19,TRBJ2-1,.,TGTGCCAGTAGTACTCAGCAGGGGACCTACAATGAGCAGTTCTTC,CASSTQQGTYNEQFF